These T cell receptor beta chains were read from a single sample in a study of radiotherapy plus CTLA-4 blockade in lung cancer. Here immunoSEQ multiplex PCR was the method, and the copy in TCRdb shows in-frame clones only, minus some. The data contain tens of thousands of clones, 86% of them singletons. Sequenced material: peripheral blood, taken from a patient treated with radiotherapy plus ipilimumab. Receptors originate from a human donor with non-small cell lung cancer who had a partial response to radiotherapy plus ipilimumab. The CDR3 runs from the conserved cysteine through the conserved F or W. A D gene is named only where the DNA matches it firmly. For some rows the clone size is stated as once, few or many, or as a class when expanded; others skip it.

clone_size: .
v_call: TRBV4-3
d_call: .
j_call: TRBJ1-2
cdr3_nt: TGCGCCAGCAGCCAAGATCAGACAGCTAACTATGGCTACACCTTC
cdr3_aa: CASSQDQTANYGYTF

clone_size: .
v_call: TRBV7-9
d_call: .
j_call: TRBJ2-5
cdr3_nt: TGTGCCAGCAGCTTTTTGTTGGGGGCAACGTTGATCCAAGAGACCCAGTACTTC
cdr3_aa: CASSFLLGATLIQETQYF

clone_size: once
v_call: TRBV4-1
d_call: TRBD1
j_call: TRBJ1-6
cdr3_nt: TGCGCCAGCAGCCAAGACGGGACAGGGAATTCACCCCTCCACTTT
cdr3_aa: CASSQDGTGNSPLHF

clone_size: .
v_call: TRBV30
d_call: .
j_call: TRBJ2-7
cdr3_nt: TGTGCCTCGCAAAACAGTTACGAGCAGTACTTC
cdr3_aa: CASQNSYEQYF

clone_size: .
v_call: TRBV18
d_call: .
j_call: TRBJ1-4
cdr3_nt: TGTGCCAGCTCACCAAGATTAGCCGGGAAGGGTGAAAAACTGTTTTTT
cdr3_aa: CASSPRLAGKGEKLFF

clone_size: .
v_call: TRBV5-1
d_call: TRBD2
j_call: TRBJ2-1
cdr3_nt: TGCGCCAGCAGCCCCGCGACTAGCGGGCAGGGTTATGAGCAGTTCTTC
cdr3_aa: CASSPATSGQGYEQFF

clone_size: .
v_call: TRBV18
d_call: TRBD1
j_call: TRBJ2-1
cdr3_nt: TGTGCCAGCTCGTTGGGGACAGAGACTTACAATGAGCAGTTCTTC
cdr3_aa: CASSLGTETYNEQFF

clone_size: .
v_call: TRBV4-3
d_call: TRBD1
j_call: TRBJ1-2
cdr3_nt: TGCGCCAGCAGCCGGGGCCGGGACAGTCTTTTAGCTAACTATGGCTACACCTTC
cdr3_aa: CASSRGRDSLLANYGYTF

clone_size: .
v_call: TRBV28
d_call: TRBD2
j_call: TRBJ2-1
cdr3_nt: TGTGCCAGCAGTTTGATGGGAGCGGGGTCCTACAATGAGCAGTTCTTC
cdr3_aa: CASSLMGAGSYNEQFF

clone_size: .
v_call: TRBV6-1
d_call: .
j_call: TRBJ2-5
cdr3_nt: TGTGCCAGCAGGGAGACAGGGAGGGAGACCCAGTACTTC
cdr3_aa: CASRETGRETQYF

clone_size: .
v_call: TRBV7-2
d_call: .
j_call: TRBJ2-4
cdr3_nt: TGTGCCAGCAGCGCCGTAGACATTCAGTACTTC
cdr3_aa: CASSAVDIQYF

clone_size: .
v_call: TRBV28
d_call: .
j_call: TRBJ1-2
cdr3_nt: TGTGCCAGCAGACTAGGGGGTTTTTATGGCTACACCTTC
cdr3_aa: CASRLGGFYGYTF

clone_size: .
v_call: TRBV28
d_call: .
j_call: TRBJ1-1
cdr3_nt: TGTGCCAGCAGTTTAGGTGGGCCACAACTTAACACTGAAGCTTTCTTT
cdr3_aa: CASSLGGPQLNTEAFF

clone_size: .
v_call: TRBV28
d_call: TRBD1
j_call: TRBJ2-7
cdr3_nt: TGTGCCAGCAGTGGGGACAGCAAATACGAGCAGTACTTC
cdr3_aa: CASSGDSKYEQYF

clone_size: few
v_call: TRBV9
d_call: .
j_call: TRBJ1-6
cdr3_nt: TGTGCCAGCAGCCAGACAGAAACCCTTAATTCACCCCTCCACTTT
cdr3_aa: CASSQTETLNSPLHF

clone_size: .
v_call: TRBV6-1
d_call: .
j_call: TRBJ2-7
cdr3_nt: TGTGCCAGCAGCGGGAAGAGCGAGCAGTACTTC
cdr3_aa: CASSGKSEQYF

clone_size: .
v_call: TRBV10-1
d_call: .
j_call: TRBJ1-5
cdr3_nt: TGCGCCAGCAGTGAGCCGAATCAGCCCCAGCATTTT
cdr3_aa: CASSEPNQPQHF

clone_size: .
v_call: TRBV15
d_call: .
j_call: TRBJ2-3
cdr3_nt: TGTGCCTCCCAGGTGGGTAGCGACACAGATACGCAGTATTTT
cdr3_aa: CASQVGSDTDTQYF

clone_size: .
v_call: TRBV5-4
d_call: .
j_call: TRBJ2-7
cdr3_nt: TGTGCCAGCAGCCCTGAAAGCTCCGACGAGCAGTACTTC
cdr3_aa: CASSPESSDEQYF

clone_size: .
v_call: TRBV6-1
d_call: .
j_call: TRBJ1-2
cdr3_nt: TGTGCCAGCAGCCTGAGGGGGTTGACGGTTGGCTACACCTTC
cdr3_aa: CASSLRGLTVGYTF

clone_size: .
v_call: TRBV30
d_call: .
j_call: TRBJ2-7
cdr3_nt: TGTGCCTGGAGCGCGGGACGGTCCTACGAGCAGTACTTC
cdr3_aa: CAWSAGRSYEQYF

clone_size: .
v_call: TRBV2
d_call: TRBD1
j_call: TRBJ2-3
cdr3_nt: TGTGCCAGCAGTCGGACAGGCACGAATACGCAGTATTTT
cdr3_aa: CASSRTGTNTQYF

clone_size: .
v_call: TRBV4-3
d_call: TRBD2
j_call: TRBJ2-5
cdr3_nt: TGCGCCAGCAGCCAAGGCCCCCGGACTAGCGGGAGGGCAGAGACCCAGTACTTC
cdr3_aa: CASSQGPRTSGRAETQYF

clone_size: once
v_call: TRBV6-5
d_call: .
j_call: TRBJ1-5
cdr3_nt: TGTGCCACCATGGATGGGAGGTTTAGCAATCAGCCCCAGCATTTT
cdr3_aa: CATMDGRFSNQPQHF

clone_size: .
v_call: TRBV5-4
d_call: .
j_call: TRBJ2-1
cdr3_nt: TGTGCCAGCAGCTTGGATGGACTCTCCTACAATGAGCAGTTCTTC
cdr3_aa: CASSLDGLSYNEQFF

clone_size: .
v_call: TRBV2
d_call: TRBD1
j_call: TRBJ2-7
cdr3_nt: TGTGCCAGCAGCCGGGACAGGGCCTACGAGCAGTACTTC
cdr3_aa: CASSRDRAYEQYF

clone_size: .
v_call: TRBV11-3
d_call: TRBD1
j_call: TRBJ2-7
cdr3_nt: TGTGCCAGCAGCAGGAACCGGGACAGGGGATACGAGCAGTACTTC
cdr3_aa: CASSRNRDRGYEQYF

clone_size: .
v_call: TRBV5-4
d_call: TRBD2
j_call: TRBJ2-3
cdr3_nt: TGTGCCAGCAGTCTCGAGCGGGAGGTCTTGACGCAGTATTTT
cdr3_aa: CASSLEREVLTQYF

clone_size: .
v_call: TRBV19
d_call: .
j_call: TRBJ2-6
cdr3_nt: TGTGCCAGTAGTATAGTGTTCAGGGCAACTGGGGCCAACGTCCTGACTTTC
cdr3_aa: CASSIVFRATGANVLTF